A single sample is the source of the 24 T cell receptor beta chains below, sequenced in a study of blood T cell repertoires in COVID-19. The assay was immunoSEQ multiplex PCR, and TCRdb's table has in-frame clones only and misses some. The table shows approximately 470,000 clones, with around 90% occurring only once. Sequencing input: PBMCs or T cells enriched from blood (not recorded which). The receptors stem from a woman aged 18-29 years who had recovered from COVID-19.

This sequence joins TRBV28 and TRBJ2-2; D unclear. In germline, CDR1 is MDHEN, CDR2 SYDVKM. V was shortened by 3 bases and J by 7 bases, with 3 bases between the two germline ends. The length of the CDR3 is 11 residues. This CDR3 reads CASSFIGELFF. CDR3 nucleotide sequence: TGTGCCAGCAGTTTTATCGGGGAGCTGTTTTTT. The entire variable domain, with the rest obtained from reference TRBV28 and TRBJ2-2, is as follows: DVKVTQSSRYLVKRTGEKVFLECVQDMDHENMFWYRQDPGLGLRLIYFSYDVKMKEKGDIPEGYSVSREKKERFSLILESASTNQTSMYLCASSFIGELFFGEGSRLTVL.

The chain employs TRBV5-1 and TRBJ2-7; D remains ambiguous. The CDR3 length is 15 residues. Germline V CDR1 and CDR2: SGHRS, YFSETQ. V dropped 1 base and J dropped 0 bases, with 11 bases sitting between them. CDR3 loop: CASSLTRLSSYEQYF. CDR3 in DNA: TGCGCCAGCAGCTTGACGAGGCTGAGCTCCTACGAGCAGTACTTC.

CDR3: CASTFGADTQYF. For the CDR3, the DNA is TGTGCTTCCACCTTCGGGGCAGATACGCAGTATTTT. The genes are TRBV12-3 or TRBV12-4 and TRBJ2-3, with D perhaps TRBD2 (5 bases). This CDR3 is built from 12 residues.

This chain connects TRBV14 to TRBJ1-2; D not resolved. This CDR3 spans 19 amino acids. From germline, CDR1 is SGHDN and CDR2 FVKESK. The V end was cut by 1 base, the J end by 0 bases, with 21 bases between. The DNA for the CDR3 is TGTGCCAGCAGCCAAGTGGTCCCACCATCTCCTAGAGCTAACTATGGCTACACCTTC. Protein product: CASSQVVPPSPRANYGYTF.

This chain joins TRBV19 and TRBJ2-1; 14 nucleotides agree with TRBD2. J gave up 4 bases and V 5 bases, and 7 bases lay outside the gene matches. Germline CDR1 is LNHDA and CDR2 is SQIVND (reference sequence). The CDR3 runs 17 residues. For the CDR3, the DNA is TGTGCCAGTAGTCTCCGACTAGCGGGGGGGGAGTACAATGAGCAGTTCTTC. It encodes CASSLRLAGGEYNEQFF.

This chain links TRBV30 with TRBJ1-5, with a tentative D call TRBD1 (5 bases). The CDR3 covers 13 residues. The germline gives CDR1 GTSNPN, CDR2 SVGIG (reference sequence). The ends were cut back, 5 bases at V and 0 bases at J, with 8 bases in the middle. This CDR3 reads CAWAGNSNQPQHF. The CDR3 DNA follows: TGTGCCTGGGCAGGGAATAGCAATCAGCCCCAGCATTTT.

The chain employs TRBV6-4 and TRBJ1-2; TRBD1 matches 10 bases. Looked up from germline, CDR1 is MRHNA and CDR2 is SNTAGT. Germline trimming cut 5 bases from V and 5 bases from J; bases unmatched to any gene: 8. There are 15 residues in the CDR3. CDR3 protein: CASSRDRGDLYGYTF. In DNA, the CDR3 is TGTGCCAGCAGTAGGGACAGGGGAGATTTGTATGGCTACACCTTC.

The rearrangement uses TRBV13 and TRBJ1-2, with D unclear. V was pared by 10 bases and J by 4 bases, with 13 bases between. Germline V gene data show CDR1 as PRHDT and CDR2 as FYEKMQ (reference sequence). The CDR3 spans 12 residues. This chain's CDR3 is CATQRRPYGYTF. CDR3 DNA: TGTGCCACCCAGCGTCGCCCCTATGGCTACACCTTC.

The chain joins TRBV2 to TRBJ2-7; no reliable D call. V lost 3 bases and J 4 bases, leaving 7 bases between the germline ends. Looked up from germline, CDR1 is SNHLY and CDR2 is FYNNEI. This CDR3 comprises 12 residues. In DNA, the CDR3 is TGTGCCAGCAGTGAGGTCGAGTACGAGCAGTACTTC. Translating gives CASSEVEYEQYF. Full variable domain (rest looked up from reference TRBV2 and TRBJ2-7): EPEVTQTPSHQVTQMGQEVILRCVPISNHLYFYWYRQILGQKVEFLVSFYNNEISEKSEIFDDQFSVERPDGSNFTLKIRSTKLEDSAMYFCASSEVEYEQYFGPGTRLTVT.

The chain has TRBV14 and TRBJ2-3, with D perhaps TRBD1 (5 bases). Looked up from germline, CDR1 is SGHDN and CDR2 is FVKESK. The CDR3 runs to 14 residues. With 6 bases removed from V and 9 bases from J, the gap between germline ends came to 19 bases. The CDR3 DNA is TGTGCCAGCAGGCTGGCCGGTGGGGCCAACACGCAGTATTTT. Amino acid sequence: CASRLAGGANTQYF.

The chain links TRBV2 to TRBJ2-1; no firm D call. The CDR3 contains 15 residues. V gave up 10 bases and J gave up 3 bases, with 19 bases separating them. Germline loops: CDR1 SNHLY, CDR2 FYNNEI. The CDR3 protein is CATTTSLILYNEQFF. CDR3 DNA sequence: TGTGCCACCACAACCTCTTTAATCCTCTACAATGAGCAGTTCTTC.

The chain combines TRBV11-2 with TRBJ1-1; tentatively, D is TRBD1 (6 bases). V was shortened by 5 bases and J by 1 base, with 17 bases between the two germline ends. The CDR3 is made up of 16 amino acids. CDR1 is SGHAT and CDR2 is FQNNGV in the germline V gene. CDR3 protein: CASSPFRMGANTEAFF. Written as DNA, the CDR3 is TGTGCCAGCAGCCCATTTCGGATGGGGGCGAACACTGAAGCTTTCTTT.

The chain joins TRBV9 to TRBJ2-7; the D is unclear. The CDR3 contains 14 residues. The germline V gene encodes CDR1 SGDLS and CDR2 YYNGEE. Trimming stripped 4 bases from V and 5 bases from J, with 16 bases between. CDR3 residues: CASSPSNSLNEQYF. As DNA, the CDR3 is TGTGCCAGCAGCCCGTCCAACAGCTTGAACGAGCAGTACTTC.

The chain has TRBV7-2 and TRBJ1-3; D uncertain. From germline, CDR1 is SGHTA and CDR2 FQGNSA. CDR3 length: 17 amino acids. Trimming left V 5 bases short and J 0 bases short, with 17 bases between. The CDR3 region has the DNA TGTGCCAGCAGCCCCGGCGGAGAATTGCTCTCTGGAAACACCATATATTTT. Translating gives CASSPGGELLSGNTIYF.

The rearrangement joins TRBV11-2 to TRBJ2-5; D remains unclear. The CDR3 contains 15 residues. The V and J ends lost 2 bases and 2 bases respectively, with 12 bases between them. Germline V lookup: CDR1 SGHAT, CDR2 FQNNGV. The CDR3 here is CASSLSPGAQETQYF. CDR3 DNA: TGTGCCAGCAGCTTAAGTCCAGGCGCACAAGAGACCCAGTACTTC.

This chain uses TRBV19 with TRBJ1-2, with unresolved D. The CDR3 runs to 17 residues. CDR1 is LNHDA and CDR2 is SQIVND in the germline V gene (reference sequence). V dropped 7 bases and J dropped 5 bases, with 26 bases sitting between them. The CDR3 here is CASISGGSNSLLYGYTF. The CDR3 DNA reads as TGTGCCAGTATTTCCGGAGGGTCCAATTCTTTACTTTATGGCTACACCTTC.

The CDR3 nucleotides are TGTGCCATCAGACAGGGGTTGGGGAATTCACCCCTCCACTTT. Residues: CAIRQGLGNSPLHF. This chain joins TRBV10-3 and TRBJ1-6, with 7 bases fitting TRBD1. J was trimmed by 7 bases and V by 6 bases; bases with no gene match: 6. CDR1 is ENHRY, CDR2 SYGVKD, per germline. The CDR3 sequence is 14 residues long.

The V call is TRBV7-3, the J call TRBJ1-2, with TRBD1 matching 7 bases. CDR3 length: 13 amino acids. CDR1 is SGHTA and CDR2 is FQGTGA in the germline V gene. V dropped 4 bases and J dropped 8; count of bases not matched to a gene: 7. CDR3 sequence: CASSSTGRSGYTF. CDR3 coding DNA: TGTGCCAGCAGCTCGACAGGGAGGAGCGGCTACACCTTC.

V gene TRBV11-1 combines with J gene TRBJ2-3, with D tentatively TRBD1 (5 bases). The CDR3 runs to 12 residues. CDR1 is SGHAT, CDR2 FQDESV, per germline (reference sequence). V dropped 1 base and J dropped 9 bases, with 8 bases sitting between them. The CDR3 is CASSLGGQTQYF. The CDR3 DNA is TGTGCCAGCAGCTTAGGGGGCCAAACGCAGTATTTT.

The CDR3: CASSYSSFHEQYF. CDR3 nucleotide sequence: TGTGCCAGCAGTTACTCTAGTTTCCACGAGCAGTACTTC. This chain joins TRBV6-5 and TRBJ2-7; D not resolved. V gave up 0 bases and J gave up 5 bases, with 8 bases separating them. The germline V gene encodes CDR1 MNHEY and CDR2 SVGAGI. The CDR3 contains 13 residues.

The rearrangement uses TRBV4-2 and TRBJ1-5; tentatively, D is TRBD1 (6 bases). CDR1 is LGHNA, CDR2 YNFKEQ, per germline. There are 18 residues in the CDR3. The V and J ends lost 0 bases and 6 bases respectively, with 21 bases between them. Here the CDR3 reads CASSQDGPSGGGGQPQHF. The CDR3 nucleotides are TGTGCCAGCAGCCAAGATGGCCCCTCGGGGGGCGGAGGTCAGCCCCAGCATTTT.

In DNA, the CDR3 is TGCGCCAGCAGCCCAAAATTACAGGGGGACGAGCAGTACTTC. Protein product: CASSPKLQGDEQYF. V is TRBV5-1 and J is TRBJ2-7, with TRBD1 matching 8 bases. After removal of 4 bases from V and 5 bases from J, the junction contained 8 bases not matched to a gene. Germline CDR1 reads SGHRS; CDR2 reads YFSETQ. The CDR3 is 14 residues long.

The chain recombines TRBV11-2 with TRBJ2-3; a possible D gene is TRBD2 (5 bases). CDR3 length equals 14 residues. The V end lost 1 base, the J end lost 5 bases, and 10 bases lay between the germline ends. Per germline, CDR1 SGHAT and CDR2 FQNNGV. The CDR3 loop is CASSLASAGDTQYF. The CDR3 coding sequence is TGTGCCAGCAGCTTAGCCTCCGCGGGAGATACGCAGTATTTT. Together with reference TRBV11-2 and TRBJ2-3, the CDR3 gives the full variable domain: EAGVAQSPRYKIIEKRQSVAFWCNPISGHATLYWYQQILGQGPKLLIQFQNNGVVDDSQLPKDRFSAERLKGVDSTLKIQPAKLEDSAVYLCASSLASAGDTQYFGPGTRLTVL.

The chain combines TRBV5-6 with TRBJ2-5; 7 bases match TRBD2. The CDR3 is 14 amino acids. The ends lost 4 bases at V and 4 bases at J; junction bases unmatched: 7. Germline V gives CDR1 SGHDT, CDR2 YYEEEE. The CDR3 loop reads CASSVGEGRETQYF. The DNA of the CDR3 is TGTGCCAGCAGCGTTGGGGAGGGACGAGAGACCCAGTACTTC.